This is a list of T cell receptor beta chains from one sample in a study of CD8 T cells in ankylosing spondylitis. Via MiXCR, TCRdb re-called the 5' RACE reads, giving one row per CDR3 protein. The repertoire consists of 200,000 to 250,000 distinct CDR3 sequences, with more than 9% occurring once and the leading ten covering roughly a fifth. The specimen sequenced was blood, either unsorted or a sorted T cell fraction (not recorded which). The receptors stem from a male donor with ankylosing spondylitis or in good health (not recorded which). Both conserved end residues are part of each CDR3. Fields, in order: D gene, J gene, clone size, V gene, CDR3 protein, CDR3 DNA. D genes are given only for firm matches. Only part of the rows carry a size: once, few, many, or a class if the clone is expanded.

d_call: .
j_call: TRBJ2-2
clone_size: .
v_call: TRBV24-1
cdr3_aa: CATSDFQSGTTGELFF
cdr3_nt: TGTGCCACCAGTGATTTCCAATCAGGGACCACCGGGGAGCTGTTTTTT

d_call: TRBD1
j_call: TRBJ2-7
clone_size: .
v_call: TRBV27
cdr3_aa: CASSFGTGVSYEQYF
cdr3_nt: TGTGCCAGCAGTTTCGGGACAGGGGTATCCTACGAGCAGTACTTC

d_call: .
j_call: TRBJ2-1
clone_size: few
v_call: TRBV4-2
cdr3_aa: CASSQLPRGGGLDEQFF
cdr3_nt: TGTGCCAGCAGCCAACTCCCTAGGGGCGGGGGCTTGGATGAGCAGTTCTTC

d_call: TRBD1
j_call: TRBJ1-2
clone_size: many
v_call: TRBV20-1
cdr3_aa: CSARPGQLDGYTF
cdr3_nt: TGCAGTGCTCGACCGGGACAGTTAGATGGCTACACCTTC

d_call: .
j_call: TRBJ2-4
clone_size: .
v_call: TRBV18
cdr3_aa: CASSPQIIAKNIQYF
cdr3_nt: TGTGCCAGCTCACCACAGATAATAGCCAAAAACATTCAGTACTTC

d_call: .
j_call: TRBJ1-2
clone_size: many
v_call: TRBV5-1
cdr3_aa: CASSLERGLYGYTF
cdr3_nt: TGCGCCAGCAGCTTGGAACGGGGGCTCTATGGCTACACCTTC

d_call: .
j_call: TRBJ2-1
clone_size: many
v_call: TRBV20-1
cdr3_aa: CSARALSSYNEQFF
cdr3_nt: TGCAGTGCCCGGGCCTTGAGCTCCTACAATGAGCAGTTCTTC

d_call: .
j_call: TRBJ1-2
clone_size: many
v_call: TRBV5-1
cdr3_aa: CASSPGRGGLESYTF
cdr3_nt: TGCGCCAGCAGCCCCGGCAGGGGCGGTCTGGAGAGCTACACCTTC

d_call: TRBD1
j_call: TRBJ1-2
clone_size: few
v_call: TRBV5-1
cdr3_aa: CASTQGGSDGYTF
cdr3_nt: TGCGCCAGCACCCAGGGGGGTAGCGATGGCTACACCTTC

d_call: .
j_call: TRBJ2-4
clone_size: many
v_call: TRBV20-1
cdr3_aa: CSASEGITSIQYF
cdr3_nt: TGCAGTGCTAGTGAGGGCATAACCTCCATTCAGTACTTC

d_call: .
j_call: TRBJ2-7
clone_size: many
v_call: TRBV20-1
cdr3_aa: CSARGIRASDEQYF
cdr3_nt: TGCAGTGCTAGAGGAATCAGGGCGAGCGACGAGCAGTACTTC

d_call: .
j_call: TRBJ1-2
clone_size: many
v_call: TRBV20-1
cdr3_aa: CSARADSGYTF
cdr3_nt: TGCAGTGCTAGAGCGGACAGTGGCTACACCTTC

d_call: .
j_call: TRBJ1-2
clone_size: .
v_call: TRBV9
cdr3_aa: CASSVDGSSYGYTF
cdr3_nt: TGTGCCAGCAGCGTAGACGGGAGTAGCTATGGCTACACCTTC

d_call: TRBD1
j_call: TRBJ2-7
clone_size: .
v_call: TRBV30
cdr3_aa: CASGQGFAYEQYF
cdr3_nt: TGTGCCAGCGGACAGGGGTTCGCGTACGAGCAGTACTTC

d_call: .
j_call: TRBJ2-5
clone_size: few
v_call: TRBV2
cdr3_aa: CASKSVGASETQYF
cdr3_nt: TGTGCCAGCAAAAGCGTCGGGGCTTCGGAGACCCAGTACTTC

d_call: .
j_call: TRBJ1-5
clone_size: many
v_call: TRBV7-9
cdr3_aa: CASSLEEQPQHF
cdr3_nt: TGTGCCAGCAGCTTAGAGGAACAGCCCCAGCATTTT

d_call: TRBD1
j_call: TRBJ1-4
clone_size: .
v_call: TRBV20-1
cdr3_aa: CSYPGQGGNEKLFF
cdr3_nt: TGCAGTTACCCTGGACAGGGGGGTAATGAAAAACTGTTTTTT